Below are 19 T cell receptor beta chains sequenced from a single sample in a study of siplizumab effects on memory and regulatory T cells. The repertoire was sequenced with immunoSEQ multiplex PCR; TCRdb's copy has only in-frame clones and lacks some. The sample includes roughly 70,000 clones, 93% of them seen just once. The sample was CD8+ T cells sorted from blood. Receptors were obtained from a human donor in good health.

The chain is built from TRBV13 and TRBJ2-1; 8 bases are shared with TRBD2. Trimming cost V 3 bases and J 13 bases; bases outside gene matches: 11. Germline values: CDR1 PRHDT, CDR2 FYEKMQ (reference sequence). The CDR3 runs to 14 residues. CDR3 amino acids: CASSLKAGVSRQFF. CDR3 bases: TGTGCCAGCAGCTTGAAAGCGGGGGTTTCTCGCCAGTTCTTC.

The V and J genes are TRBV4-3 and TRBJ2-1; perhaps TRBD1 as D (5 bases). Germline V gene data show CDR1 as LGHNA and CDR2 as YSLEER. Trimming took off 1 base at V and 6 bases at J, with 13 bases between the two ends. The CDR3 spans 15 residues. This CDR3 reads CASSQGGLGINEQFF. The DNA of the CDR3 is TGCGCCAGCAGCCAAGGGGGCCTAGGGATCAATGAGCAGTTCTTC.

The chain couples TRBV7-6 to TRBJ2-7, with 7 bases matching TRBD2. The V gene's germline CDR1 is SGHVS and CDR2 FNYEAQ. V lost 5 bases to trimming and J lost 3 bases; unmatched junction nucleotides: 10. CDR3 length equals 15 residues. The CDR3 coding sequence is TGTGCCAGCAGCAATAGCGGGTTTGGGGGCTACGAGCAGTACTTC. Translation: CASSNSGFGGYEQYF.

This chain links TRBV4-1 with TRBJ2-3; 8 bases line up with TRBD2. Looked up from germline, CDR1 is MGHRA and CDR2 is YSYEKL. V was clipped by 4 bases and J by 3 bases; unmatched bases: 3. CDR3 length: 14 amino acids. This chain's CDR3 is CASSPLADTDTQYF. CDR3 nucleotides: TGCGCCAGCAGCCCACTAGCGGATACAGATACGCAGTATTTT.

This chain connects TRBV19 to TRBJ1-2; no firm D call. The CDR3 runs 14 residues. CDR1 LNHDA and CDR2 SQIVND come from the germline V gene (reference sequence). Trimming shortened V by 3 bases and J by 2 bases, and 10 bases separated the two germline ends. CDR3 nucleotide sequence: TGTGCCAGTAGTATGGGAGGGCCGAACTATGGCTACACCTTC. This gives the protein CASSMGGPNYGYTF. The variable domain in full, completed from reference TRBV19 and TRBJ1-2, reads DGGITQSPKYLFRKEGQNVTLSCEQNLNHDAMYWYRQDPGQGLRLIYYSQIVNDFQKGDIAEGYSVSREKKESFPLTVTSAQKNPTAFYLCASSMGGPNYGYTFGSGTRLTVV.

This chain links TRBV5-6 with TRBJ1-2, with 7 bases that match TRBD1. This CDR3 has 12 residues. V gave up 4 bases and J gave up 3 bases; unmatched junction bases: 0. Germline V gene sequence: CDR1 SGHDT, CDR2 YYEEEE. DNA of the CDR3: TGTGCCAGCAGCCAGGGGGACTATGGCTACACCTTC. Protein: CASSQGDYGYTF. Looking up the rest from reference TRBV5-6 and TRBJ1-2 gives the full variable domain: DAGVTQSPTHLIKTRGQQVTLRCSPKSGHDTVSWYQQALGQGPQFIFQYYEEEERQRGNFPDRFSGHQFPNYSSELNVNALLLGDSALYLCASSQGDYGYTFGSGTRLTVV.

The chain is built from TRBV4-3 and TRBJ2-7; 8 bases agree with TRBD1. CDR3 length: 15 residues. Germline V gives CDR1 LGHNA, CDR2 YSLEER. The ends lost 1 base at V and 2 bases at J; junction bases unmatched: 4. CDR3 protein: CASSQVAQGAYEQYF. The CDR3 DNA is TGCGCCAGCAGCCAAGTCGCACAGGGGGCCTACGAGCAGTACTTC.

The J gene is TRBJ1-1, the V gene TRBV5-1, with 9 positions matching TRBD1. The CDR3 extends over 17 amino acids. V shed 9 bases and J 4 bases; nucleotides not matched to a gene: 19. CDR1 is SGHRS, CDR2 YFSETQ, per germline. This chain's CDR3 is CANKNMFRDRVSTEAFF. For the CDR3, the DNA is TGCGCCAACAAAAATATGTTCCGGGACAGGGTTAGCACTGAAGCTTTCTTT.

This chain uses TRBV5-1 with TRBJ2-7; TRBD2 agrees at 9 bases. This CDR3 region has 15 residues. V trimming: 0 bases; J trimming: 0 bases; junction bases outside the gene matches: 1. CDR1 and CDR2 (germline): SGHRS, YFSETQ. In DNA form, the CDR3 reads TGCGCCAGCAGCTTGGCTAGCGGGATCTCCTACGAGCAGTACTTC. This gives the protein CASSLASGISYEQYF.

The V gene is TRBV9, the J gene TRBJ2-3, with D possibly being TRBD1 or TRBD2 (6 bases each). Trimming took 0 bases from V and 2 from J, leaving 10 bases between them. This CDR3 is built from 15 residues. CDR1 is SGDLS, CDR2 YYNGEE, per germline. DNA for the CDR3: TGTGCCAGCAGCGTAGGAGGGGGGCCCACAGATACGCAGTATTTT. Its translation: CASSVGGGPTDTQYF.

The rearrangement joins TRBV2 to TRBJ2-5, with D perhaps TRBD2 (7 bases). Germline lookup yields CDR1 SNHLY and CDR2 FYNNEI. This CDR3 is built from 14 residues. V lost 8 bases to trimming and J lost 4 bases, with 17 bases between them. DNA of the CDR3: TGTGCCAGCCGGCCTTGGGGAGGGGGAGAGACCCAGTACTTC. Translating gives CASRPWGGGETQYF. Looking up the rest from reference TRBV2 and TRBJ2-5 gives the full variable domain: EPEVTQTPSHQVTQMGQEVILRCVPISNHLYFYWYRQILGQKVEFLVSFYNNEISEKSEIFDDQFSVERPDGSNFTLKIRSTKLEDSAMYFCASRPWGGGETQYFGPGTRLLVL.

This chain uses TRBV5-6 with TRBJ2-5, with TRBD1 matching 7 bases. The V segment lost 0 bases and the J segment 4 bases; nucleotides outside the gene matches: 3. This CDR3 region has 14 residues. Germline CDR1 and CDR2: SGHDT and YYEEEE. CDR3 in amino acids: CASSLEQGPETQYF. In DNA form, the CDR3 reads TGTGCCAGCAGCTTGGAACAGGGGCCAGAGACCCAGTACTTC.

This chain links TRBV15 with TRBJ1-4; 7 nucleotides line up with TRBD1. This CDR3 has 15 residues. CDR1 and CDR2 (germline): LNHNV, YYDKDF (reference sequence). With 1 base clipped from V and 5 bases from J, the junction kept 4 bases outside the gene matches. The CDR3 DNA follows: TGTGCCACCAGCAGAGGGCGGGACAGAAATGAAAAACTGTTTTTT. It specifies CATSRGRDRNEKLFF.

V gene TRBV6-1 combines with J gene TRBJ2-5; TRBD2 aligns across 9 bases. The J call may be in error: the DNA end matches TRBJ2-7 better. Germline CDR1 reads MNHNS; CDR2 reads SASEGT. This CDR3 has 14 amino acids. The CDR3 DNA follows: TGTGCCAGCAGCGTTAGCGGGGGTCCCTACGAGCAGTACTTC. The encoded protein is CASSVSGGPYEQYF.

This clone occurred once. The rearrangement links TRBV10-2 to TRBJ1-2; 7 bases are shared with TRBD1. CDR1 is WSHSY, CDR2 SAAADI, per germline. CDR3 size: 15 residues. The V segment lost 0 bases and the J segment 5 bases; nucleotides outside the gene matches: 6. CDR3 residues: CASSESEGQPYGYTF. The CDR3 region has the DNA TGCGCCAGCAGTGAGTCAGAGGGACAGCCTTATGGCTACACCTTC.

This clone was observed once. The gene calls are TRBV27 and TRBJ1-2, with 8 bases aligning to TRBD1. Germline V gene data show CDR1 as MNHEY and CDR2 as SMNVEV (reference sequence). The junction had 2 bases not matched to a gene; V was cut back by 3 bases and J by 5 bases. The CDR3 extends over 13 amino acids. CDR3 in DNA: TGTGCCAGCAGTTTCGGGACAGGATATGGCTACACCTTC. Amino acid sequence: CASSFGTGYGYTF.

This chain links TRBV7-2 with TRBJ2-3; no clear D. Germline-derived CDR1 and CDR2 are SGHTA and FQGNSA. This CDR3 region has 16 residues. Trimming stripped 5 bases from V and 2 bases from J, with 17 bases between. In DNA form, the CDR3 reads TGTGCCAGCAGCCTCACCCGCCGCGAGGACACAGATACGCAGTATTTT. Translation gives CASSLTRREDTDTQYF.

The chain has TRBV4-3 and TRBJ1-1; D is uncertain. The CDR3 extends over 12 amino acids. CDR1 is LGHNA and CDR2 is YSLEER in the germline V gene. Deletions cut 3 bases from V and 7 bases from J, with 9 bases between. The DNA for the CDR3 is TGCGCCAGCAGCCAGTCAGGTAGTGAAGCTTTCTTT. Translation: CASSQSGSEAFF.

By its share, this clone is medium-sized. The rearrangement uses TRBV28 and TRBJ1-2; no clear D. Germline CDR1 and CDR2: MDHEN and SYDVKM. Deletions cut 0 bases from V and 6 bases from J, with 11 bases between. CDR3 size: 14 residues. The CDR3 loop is CASSLWAIRDGYTF. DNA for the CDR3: TGTGCCAGCAGTTTATGGGCAATTCGGGATGGCTACACCTTC.